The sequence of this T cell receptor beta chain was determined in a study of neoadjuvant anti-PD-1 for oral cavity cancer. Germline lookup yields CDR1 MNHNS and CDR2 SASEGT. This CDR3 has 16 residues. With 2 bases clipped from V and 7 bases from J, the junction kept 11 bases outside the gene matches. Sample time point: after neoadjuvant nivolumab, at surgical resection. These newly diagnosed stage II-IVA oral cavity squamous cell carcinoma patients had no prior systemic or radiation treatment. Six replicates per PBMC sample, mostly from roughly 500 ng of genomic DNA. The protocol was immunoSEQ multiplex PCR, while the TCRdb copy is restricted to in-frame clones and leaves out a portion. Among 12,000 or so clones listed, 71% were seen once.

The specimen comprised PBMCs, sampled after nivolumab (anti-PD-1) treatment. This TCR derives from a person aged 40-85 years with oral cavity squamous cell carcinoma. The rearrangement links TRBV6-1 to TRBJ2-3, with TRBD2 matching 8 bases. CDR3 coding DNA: TGTGCCAGCAGTGAATCTTCGCGGGGGGCCACTCATACGCAGTATTTT. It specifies CASSESSRGATHTQYF.